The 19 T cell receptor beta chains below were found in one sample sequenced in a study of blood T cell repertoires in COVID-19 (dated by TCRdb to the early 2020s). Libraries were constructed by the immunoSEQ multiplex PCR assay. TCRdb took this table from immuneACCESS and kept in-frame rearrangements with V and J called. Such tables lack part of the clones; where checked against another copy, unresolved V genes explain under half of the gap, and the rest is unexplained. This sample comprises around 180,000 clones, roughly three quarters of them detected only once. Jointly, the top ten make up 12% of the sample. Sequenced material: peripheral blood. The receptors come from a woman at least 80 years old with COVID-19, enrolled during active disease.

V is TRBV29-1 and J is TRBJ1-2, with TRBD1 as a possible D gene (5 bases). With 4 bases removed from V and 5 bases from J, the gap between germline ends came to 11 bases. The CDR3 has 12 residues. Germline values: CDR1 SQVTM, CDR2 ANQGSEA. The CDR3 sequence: CSVAGGEYGYTF. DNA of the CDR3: TGCAGCGTTGCTGGGGGGGAGTATGGCTACACCTTC.

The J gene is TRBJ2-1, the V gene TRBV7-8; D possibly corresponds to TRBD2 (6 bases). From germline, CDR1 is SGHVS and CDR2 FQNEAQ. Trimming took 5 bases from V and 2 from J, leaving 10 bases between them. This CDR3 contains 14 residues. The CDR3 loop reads CASSPGLPYNEQFF. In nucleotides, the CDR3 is TGTGCCAGCAGCCCGGGACTCCCCTACAATGAGCAGTTCTTC.

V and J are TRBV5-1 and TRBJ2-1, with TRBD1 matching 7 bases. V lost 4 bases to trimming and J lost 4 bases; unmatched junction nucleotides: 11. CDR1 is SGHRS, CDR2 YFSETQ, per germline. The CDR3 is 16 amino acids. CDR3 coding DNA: TGCGCCAGCAGCAAAGAGCCGGGACAGACTTACAATGAGCAGTTCTTC. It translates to CASSKEPGQTYNEQFF.

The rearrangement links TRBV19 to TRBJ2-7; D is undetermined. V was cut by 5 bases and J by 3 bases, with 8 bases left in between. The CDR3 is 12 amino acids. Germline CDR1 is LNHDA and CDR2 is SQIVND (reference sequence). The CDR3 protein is CASSPSVYEQYF. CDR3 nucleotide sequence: TGTGCCAGTAGTCCGTCAGTCTACGAGCAGTACTTC.

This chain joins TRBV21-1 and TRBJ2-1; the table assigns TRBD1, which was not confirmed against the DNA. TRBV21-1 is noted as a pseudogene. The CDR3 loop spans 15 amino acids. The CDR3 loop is CASSKDRGPYNEQFF. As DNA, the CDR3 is TGTGCCAGCAGCAAAGACAGGGGTCCTTACAATGAGCAGTTCTTC.

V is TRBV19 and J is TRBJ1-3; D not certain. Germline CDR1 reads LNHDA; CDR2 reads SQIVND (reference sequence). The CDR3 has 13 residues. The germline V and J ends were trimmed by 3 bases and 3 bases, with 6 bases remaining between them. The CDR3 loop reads CASSMLVGNTIYF. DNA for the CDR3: TGTGCCAGTAGTATGCTAGTTGGAAACACCATATATTTT. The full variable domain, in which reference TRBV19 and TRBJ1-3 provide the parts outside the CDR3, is DGGITQSPKYLFRKEGQNVTLSCEQNLNHDAMYWYRQDPGQGLRLIYYSQIVNDFQKGDIAEGYSVSREKKESFPLTVTSAQKNPTAFYLCASSMLVGNTIYFGEGSWLTVV.

The CDR3 DNA reads TGTGCCAGCAGTTACTCGGGGGAGGATTCACCCCTCCACTTT. Residues: CASSYSGEDSPLHF. The rearrangement uses TRBV6-6 and TRBJ1-6, with D possibly TRBD1 on 5 matching bases. Germline CDR1 and CDR2: MNHNY and SVGAGI (reference sequence). Trimming took off 0 bases at V and 8 bases at J, with 8 bases between the two ends. The CDR3 loop spans 14 amino acids.

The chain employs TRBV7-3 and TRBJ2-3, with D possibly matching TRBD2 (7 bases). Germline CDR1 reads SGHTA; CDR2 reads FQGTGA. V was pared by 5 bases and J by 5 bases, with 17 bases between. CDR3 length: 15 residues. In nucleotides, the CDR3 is TGTGCCAGCAGCCCCACAGGGAGCGGGGAAGATACGCAGTATTTT. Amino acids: CASSPTGSGEDTQYF. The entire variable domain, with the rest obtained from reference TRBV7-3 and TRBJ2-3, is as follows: GAGVSQTPSNKVTEKGKYVELRCDPISGHTALYWYRQSLGQGPEFLIYFQGTGAADDSGLPNDRFFAVRPEGSVSTLKIQRTERGDSAVYLCASSPTGSGEDTQYFGPGTRLTVL.

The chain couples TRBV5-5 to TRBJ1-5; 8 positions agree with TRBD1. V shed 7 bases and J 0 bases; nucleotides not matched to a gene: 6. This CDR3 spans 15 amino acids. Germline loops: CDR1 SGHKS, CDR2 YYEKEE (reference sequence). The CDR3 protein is CASVRQGHSNQPQHF. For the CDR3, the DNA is TGTGCCAGCGTCAGACAGGGGCATAGCAATCAGCCCCAGCATTTT. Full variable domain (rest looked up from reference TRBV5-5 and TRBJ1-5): DAGVTQSPTHLIKTRGQQVTLRCSPISGHKSVSWYQQVLGQGPQFIFQYYEKEERGRGNFPDRFSARQFPNYSSELNVNALLLGDSALYLCASVRQGHSNQPQHFGDGTRLSIL.

CDR3 sequence: CASSLVAGLATDTQYF. CDR3 coding DNA: TGTGCCAGCAGCTTAGTGGCGGGACTTGCCACAGATACGCAGTATTTT. J is TRBJ2-3 and V is TRBV7-2, with a tentative D call TRBD2 (6 bases). V gave up 1 base and J gave up 2 bases, with 13 bases separating them. Germline V gives CDR1 SGHTA, CDR2 FQGNSA. The CDR3 sequence is 16 residues long.

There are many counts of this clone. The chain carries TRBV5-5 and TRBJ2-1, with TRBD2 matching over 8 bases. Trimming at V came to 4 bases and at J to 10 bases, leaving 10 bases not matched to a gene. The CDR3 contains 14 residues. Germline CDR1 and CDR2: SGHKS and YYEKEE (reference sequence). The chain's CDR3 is CASSVGGLVDEQFF. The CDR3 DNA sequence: TGTGCCAGCAGCGTTGGGGGACTAGTGGACGAGCAGTTCTTC.

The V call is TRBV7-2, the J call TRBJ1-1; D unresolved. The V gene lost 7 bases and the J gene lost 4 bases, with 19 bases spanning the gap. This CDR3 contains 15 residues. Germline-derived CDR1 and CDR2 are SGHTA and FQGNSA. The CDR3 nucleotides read TGTGCCAGCAAGCTTAGGCCCGGGGTAATCACTGAAGCTTTCTTT. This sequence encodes CASKLRPGVITEAFF.

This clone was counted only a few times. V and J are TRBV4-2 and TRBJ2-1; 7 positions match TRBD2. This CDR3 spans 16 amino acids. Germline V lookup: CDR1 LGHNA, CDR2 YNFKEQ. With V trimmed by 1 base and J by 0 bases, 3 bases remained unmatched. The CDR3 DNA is TGTGCCAGCAGCCAAGCCGGGACTACCTCCTACAATGAGCAGTTCTTC. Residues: CASSQAGTTSYNEQFF.

This CDR3 reads CASSLYRGGNTIYF. CDR3 bases: TGTGCCAGCAGCCTTTACAGGGGAGGAAACACCATATATTTT. The chain has TRBV4-2 and TRBJ1-3; 7 bases are a match to TRBD1. Per the germline V gene, CDR1 is LGHNA and CDR2 is YNFKEQ. With 4 bases clipped from V and 4 bases from J, the junction kept 4 bases outside the gene matches. The CDR3 totals 14 residues.

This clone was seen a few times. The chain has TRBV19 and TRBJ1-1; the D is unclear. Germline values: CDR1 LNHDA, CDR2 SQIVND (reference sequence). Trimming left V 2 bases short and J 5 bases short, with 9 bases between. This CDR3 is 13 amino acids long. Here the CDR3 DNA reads TGTGCCAGTAGTATAACTATCTGGACTGAAGCTTTCTTT. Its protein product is CASSITIWTEAFF. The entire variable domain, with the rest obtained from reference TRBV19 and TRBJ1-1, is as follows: DGGITQSPKYLFRKEGQNVTLSCEQNLNHDAMYWYRQDPGQGLRLIYYSQIVNDFQKGDIAEGYSVSREKKESFPLTVTSAQKNPTAFYLCASSITIWTEAFFGQGTRLTVV.

CDR3 protein: CASSLRTSGGVDTQYF. The CDR3 DNA follows: TGTGCCAGCAGCCTGCGGACTAGCGGGGGAGTAGATACGCAGTATTTT. The chain recombines TRBV7-2 with TRBJ2-3, with 13 bases lining up with TRBD2. The V segment lost 5 bases and the J segment 5 bases; nucleotides outside the gene matches: 7. The CDR3 totals 16 residues. CDR1 is SGHTA and CDR2 is FQGNSA in the germline V gene.

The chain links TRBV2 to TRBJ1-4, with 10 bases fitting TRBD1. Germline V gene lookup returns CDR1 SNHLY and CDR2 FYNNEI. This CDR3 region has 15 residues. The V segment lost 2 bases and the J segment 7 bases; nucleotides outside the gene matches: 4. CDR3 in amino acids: CASSETGTGAEKLFF. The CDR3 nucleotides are TGTGCCAGCAGTGAAACGGGGACAGGGGCTGAAAAACTGTTTTTT.

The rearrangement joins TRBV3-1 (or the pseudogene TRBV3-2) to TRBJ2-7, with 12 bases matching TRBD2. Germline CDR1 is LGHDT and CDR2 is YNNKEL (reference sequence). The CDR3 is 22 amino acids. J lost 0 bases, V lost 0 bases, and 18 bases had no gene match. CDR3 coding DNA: TGTGCCAGCAGCCAAGACGACCTCTTAAGACTAGCGGGAGCCCCGAGCTCCTACGAGCAGTACTTC. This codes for CASSQDDLLRLAGAPSSYEQYF.

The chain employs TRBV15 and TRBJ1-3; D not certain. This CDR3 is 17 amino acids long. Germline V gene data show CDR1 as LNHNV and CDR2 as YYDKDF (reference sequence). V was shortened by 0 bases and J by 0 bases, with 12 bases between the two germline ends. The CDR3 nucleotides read TGTGCCACCAGCAGAGATCCTAGGCTGCTCTCTGGAAACACCATATATTTT. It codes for CATSRDPRLLSGNTIYF. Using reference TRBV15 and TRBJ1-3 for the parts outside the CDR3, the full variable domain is DAMVIQNPRYQVTQFGKPVTLSCSQTLNHNVMYWYQQKSSQAPKLLFHYYDKDFNNEADTPDNFQSRRPNTSFCFLDIRSPGLGDTAMYLCATSRDPRLLSGNTIYFGEGSWLTVV.